This T cell receptor (beta chain) originates from a study of radiotherapy plus CTLA-4 blockade in lung cancer. Per germline, CDR1 PRHDT and CDR2 FYEKMQ (reference sequence). Trimming removed 5 bases from V and 1 base from J; junction bases left unmatched: 14. This CDR3 contains 19 residues. This table comes from immunoSEQ multiplex PCR, and its TCRdb copy is limited to in-frame clones, with some not included. Among tens of thousands of clones listed, 79% were seen once. The sample in question was peripheral blood, obtained from a patient treated with radiotherapy plus ipilimumab. J is TRBJ2-3 and V is TRBV13, with 11 bases lining up with TRBD2. The receptor's source is a human donor with non-small cell lung cancer who had a complete response to radiotherapy plus ipilimumab. CDR3 in DNA: TGTGCCAGCAGCCCCACGTGGGGACTAGCGGTTTCGGGCACAGATACGCAGTATTTT. It is translated as CASSPTWGLAVSGTDTQYF.